This T cell receptor beta chain was profiled in a study of blood T cell repertoires in COVID-19. Data came from immunoSEQ multiplex PCR; TCRdb stores just in-frame clones and leaves some out. The sample records about 110,000 clones, 60% to 85% being singletons. This CDR3 region has 14 residues. Germline CDR1 and CDR2: KGHSH and LQKENI. The ends were cut back, 2 bases at V and 1 base at J, with 8 bases in the middle. This clone has just one count. This receptor was identified in a human donor in a cohort sampled during active or convalescent COVID-19. Sequences were obtained from peripheral blood. The V call is TRBV18, the J call TRBJ1-2; D is unclear. CDR3 amino acids: CASSPATNNYGYTF. CDR3 nucleotides: TGTGCCAGCTCACCAGCGACAAATAACTATGGCTACACCTTC.